These T cell receptor beta chains were read from a single sample in a study of immune evolution from preneoplasia to lung adenocarcinoma. The assay was immunoSEQ multiplex PCR, and TCRdb's table has in-frame clones only and misses some. The repertoire consists of 14,000 to 15,000 clones, with more than 75% occurring once and the leading ten covering around 3%. The specimen sequenced was FFPE minimally invasive lung adenocarcinoma tissue. These receptors were taken from a person aged 60 to 85 with lung adenocarcinoma. CDR3s include the opening cysteine and the closing phenylalanine or tryptophan. The D gene is left open where the match is weak. The size field is filled for only some rows; it gives once, few, many or a size class.

d_call j_call clone_size v_call cdr3_nt cdr3_aa
TRBD2 TRBJ2-5 NA TRBV30 TGTGCCTGGAGGGGGGGGACTACGTCAAAAGAGACCCAGTACTTC CAWRGGTTSKETQYF
NA TRBJ2-1 NA TRBV19 TGTGCCAGTAGGGACGGGAGTAAGAGGAATGAGCAGTTCTTC CASRDGSKRNEQFF
NA TRBJ2-1 NA TRBV7-2 TGTGCCAGCAGCTTAGGACAGGTCAATGAGCAGTTCTTC CASSLGQVNEQFF
NA TRBJ1-3 NA TRBV9 TGTGCCAGCAGCGTAAGGCCTGGAAACACCATATATTTT CASSVRPGNTIYF
TRBD1 TRBJ2-7 NA TRBV2 TGTGCCAGCAACGGACAGGGGGCATCTTACGAGCAGTACTTC CASNGQGASYEQYF
NA TRBJ2-5 NA TRBV7-6 TGTGCCAGCCAACTCGGACAGTTCCAAGAGACCCAGTACTTC CASQLGQFQETQYF
NA TRBJ2-3 once TRBV6-1 TGTGCCAGCAGTGAAGGTCAGGGCGCAGATACGCAGTATTTT CASSEGQGADTQYF
NA TRBJ2-7 few TRBV6-1 TGTGCCAGCAGTTTTAGCTCCTACGAGCAGTACTTC CASSFSSYEQYF
NA TRBJ1-3 once TRBV7-9 TGTGCCAGCGGCCGGGGTCCAGGCACCATATATTTT CASGRGPGTIYF
NA TRBJ2-5 NA TRBV7-2 TGTGCCAGCAGCCCCAGTAGCGCAGTCCAAGAGACCCAGTACTTC CASSPSSAVQETQYF
NA TRBJ1-1 few TRBV6-5 TGTGCCAGCAGTTATACCCGTTGGCAGGGGAATGCTTTCTTT CASSYTRWQGNAFF
NA TRBJ2-1 NA TRBV20-1 TGCAGTGCTAGTGTCTACAATGAGCAGTTCTTC CSASVYNEQFF
TRBD1 TRBJ2-3 NA TRBV6-4 TGTGCCACCCGGGACAGGGCCCCTACAGATACGCAGTATTTT CATRDRAPTDTQYF
NA TRBJ2-7 few TRBV5-4 TGTGCCAGCAGCCACCACGAGCAGTACTTC CASSHHEQYF
NA TRBJ2-5 NA TRBV29-1 TGCAGCGTTGAAGCGGGCCTAAAAGAGACCCAGTACTTC CSVEAGLKETQYF
NA TRBJ2-2 NA TRBV9 TGTGCCAGCAACGGAAGGTCTAGCGGGGAGCTGTTTTTT CASNGRSSGELFF
NA TRBJ2-7 few TRBV11-2 TGTGCCAGCAGCTTCTCGGACGAGGCCTACGAGCAGTACTTC CASSFSDEAYEQYF
TRBD1 TRBJ1-6 NA TRBV28 TGTGCCAGCAGTTTCTTCGGGACAGGGAATTCACCCCTCCACTTT CASSFFGTGNSPLHF
NA TRBJ1-1 NA TRBV28 TGTGCCAGCATGGTGGGTGGGAACACTGAAGCTTTCTTT CASMVGGNTEAFF
NA TRBJ2-3 NA TRBV2 TGTGCCAGTAGAATTCCAGAGGGGGGGTGGCAGACCAGCACAGATACGCAGTATTTT CASRIPEGGWQTSTDTQYF
TRBD1 TRBJ1-5 NA TRBV28 TGTGCCAGCAGCCTACAGGGGTCGGGTCAGCCCCAGCATTTT CASSLQGSGQPQHF
TRBD2 TRBJ2-7 once TRBV10-3 TGTGCCATCAGCAGGGACTACTCCTACGAGCAGTACTTC CAISRDYSYEQYF
TRBD1 TRBJ2-2 NA TRBV7-9 TGTGCCAGCAGACCAGGGGGCGGGGAGCTGTTTTTT CASRPGGGELFF
TRBD2 TRBJ2-7 NA TRBV18 TGTGCCAGCTCACCGTCACTAGCGGGGGACTACGAGCAGTACTTC CASSPSLAGDYEQYF
NA TRBJ1-4 NA TRBV18 TGTGCCAGCTCACCCGACGGGGTAAAATTTGAAAAACTGTTTTTT CASSPDGVKFEKLFF
NA TRBJ1-3 NA TRBV4-1 TGCGCCAGCAGCCAATTCCCCTTCTCTGGAAACACCATATATTTT CASSQFPFSGNTIYF
TRBD2 TRBJ2-3 NA TRBV29-1 TGCAGCGTTCCGTCGGGAGGGGCGGATACGCAGTATTTT CSVPSGGADTQYF
TRBD1 TRBJ1-4 NA TRBV11-2 TGTGCCAGCAGCTACAGGGGGGAAAAACTGTTTTTT CASSYRGEKLFF
NA TRBJ1-5 NA TRBV7-6 TGTGCCAGCAGCTCCGGCGGGGGGAATCAGCCCCAGCATTTT CASSSGGGNQPQHF
TRBD2 TRBJ2-1 few TRBV5-6 TGTGCCAGCAGCTTGGTAGCGGGGGGGCTAAGCTCCTACAATGAGCAGTTCTTC CASSLVAGGLSSYNEQFF
NA TRBJ1-5 once TRBV5-6 TGTGCCAGCAGCTACCGGGACAAGCCAAATCAGCCCCAGCATTTT CASSYRDKPNQPQHF
NA TRBJ2-1 few TRBV7-3 TGTGCCAGCAGCCCTAGCCGACTCTTATCCTACAATGAGCAGTTCTTC CASSPSRLLSYNEQFF
NA TRBJ1-1 NA TRBV19 TGTGCCAGTAGTATGGTTTTACCGGCTGAAGCTTTCTTT CASSMVLPAEAFF
NA TRBJ1-6 NA TRBV9 TGTGCCAGCAGCGGATCCTCAGTCCCCGGGGATTCACCCCTCCACTTT CASSGSSVPGDSPLHF
NA TRBJ1-2 NA TRBV2 TGTGCGACCGGGACCGAGAACTATGGCTACACCTTC CATGTENYGYTF
NA TRBJ1-1 NA TRBV4-1 TGCGCCAGCAGCACCAGGGCTTTGAACACTGAAGCTTTCTTT CASSTRALNTEAFF
TRBD2 TRBJ2-3 NA TRBV19 TGTGCCACCGGGACTAGATCCACAGATACGCAGTATTTT CATGTRSTDTQYF
TRBD1 TRBJ1-1 NA TRBV29-1 TGCAGCGTGGACAGGGGGAACACTGAAGCTTTCTTT CSVDRGNTEAFF
NA TRBJ1-5 NA TRBV7-6 TGTGCCAGCAGCTTACCAAAAAAAGGTAGTCAGCCCCAGCATTTT CASSLPKKGSQPQHF
NA TRBJ1-5 NA TRBV19 TGTGCCAGTAGCTTCCCCTCAGGGGAAGGCAATCAGCCCCAGCATTTT CASSFPSGEGNQPQHF
NA TRBJ1-5 NA TRBV27 TGTGCCAGCAGTTCCTCAGGGAGTGGTCAGCCCCAGCATTTT CASSSSGSGQPQHF